A selection of T cell receptor beta chains follows, all from one sample in a study of CD8 T cells in ankylosing spondylitis. TCRdb passed the 5' RACE reads through MiXCR, listing each CDR3 protein once. The sample lists about 390,000 distinct CDR3 sequences; around 24% were seen once. Sequenced material: blood, either unsorted or a sorted T cell fraction (not recorded which). These receptors were taken from a male donor with ankylosing spondylitis. CDR3s include the opening cysteine and the closing phenylalanine or tryptophan. A D gene is named only where the DNA matches it firmly. Clone size is shown for a subset of rows, as once, few, many or a class of expanded clone.

clone_size j_call v_call d_call cdr3_aa cdr3_nt
few TRBJ2-1 TRBV11-2 TRBD2 CASSFEGTGYLAGVSVRSDEQFF TGTGCCAGCAGCTTCGAGGGTACTGGATATCTAGCGGGAGTTAGTGTTCGGTCCGATGAGCAGTTCTTC
few TRBJ2-7 TRBV12-3/TRBV12-4 TRBD1 CASSFGQGSHHEQYF TGTGCCAGCAGTTTCGGACAGGGTTCGCATCACGAGCAGTACTTC
- TRBJ2-5 TRBV3-1 TRBD2 CASSPFLLPSTSGSRETQYF TGTGCCAGCAGCCCCTTCCTCCTTCCCAGTACTAGCGGGAGTAGGGAGACCCAGTACTTC
few TRBJ2-2 TRBV6-1 - CASTFRGGTGELFF TGTGCCAGCACCTTTAGGGGGGGCACCGGGGAGCTGTTTTTT
few TRBJ2-1 TRBV5-1 - CASSLAVGVGEQFF TGCGCCAGCAGCCTGGCGGTCGGGGTTGGTGAGCAGTTCTTC
- TRBJ2-3 TRBV5-1 - CASSYGFGQLQDTQYF TGCGCCAGCAGCTATGGGTTCGGACAGCTACAAGATACGCAGTATTTT
- TRBJ1-4 TRBV5-1 - CASSGSQGYGEKLFF TGCGCCAGCAGCGGAAGTCAGGGGTACGGCGAAAAACTGTTTTTT
- TRBJ2-1 TRBV11-2 TRBD2 CASSNEGAGGTYNEQFF TGTGCCAGCAGCAACGAGGGAGCGGGAGGCACCTACAATGAGCAGTTCTTC
few TRBJ2-2 TRBV12-3/TRBV12-4 - CASSSHGTPANTGELFF TGTGCCAGCAGCTCTCACGGGACCCCCGCGAACACCGGGGAGCTGTTTTTT
- TRBJ2-1 TRBV20-1 TRBD2 CSAWTSGLILGYNEQFF TGCAGTGCCTGGACTAGCGGGCTTATTCTTGGCTACAATGAGCAGTTCTTC
few TRBJ2-2 TRBV5-1 - CASSLGGARNTGELFF TGCGCCAGCAGCTTGGGGGGAGCTCGGAACACCGGGGAGCTGTTTTTT
- TRBJ2-4 TRBV7-9 - CASSEQVAKNIQYF TGTGCCAGCAGCGAGCAGGTAGCCAAAAACATTCAGTACTTC
- TRBJ2-5 TRBV2 - CASKGEETQYF TGTGCCAGCAAGGGGGAGGAGACCCAGTACTTC
- TRBJ2-5 TRBV4-2 - CASSQDVRDETQYF TGTGCCAGCAGCCAAGATGTGCGCGACGAGACCCAGTACTTC
- TRBJ1-4 TRBV7-2 - CASSLDSGPEEKLFF TGTGCCAGCAGTTTAGACTCAGGGCCAGAGGAAAAACTGTTTTTT
- TRBJ1-5 TRBV28 TRBD1 CASRGQLSNQPQHF TGTGCCAGCAGGGGACAGCTAAGCAATCAGCCCCAGCATTTT
few TRBJ2-2 TRBV6-2/TRBV6-3 TRBD1 CASSYSRQGGTGELFF TGTGCCAGCAGTTACTCGAGACAGGGTGGGACCGGGGAGCTGTTTTTT
- TRBJ2-7 TRBV28 TRBD2 CASSLPTSGMLEQYF TGTGCCAGCAGTTTACCGACTAGCGGGATGCTCGAGCAGTACTTC
few TRBJ1-5 TRBV9 - CASSQTPNQPQHF TGTGCCAGCAGTCAAACCCCCAATCAGCCCCAGCATTTT
few TRBJ2-3 TRBV15 TRBD2 CATSKRLAGGTDTQYF TGTGCCACCAGCAAAAGACTAGCGGGAGGAACAGATACGCAGTATTTT
few TRBJ1-6 TRBV9 - CASSVGYNSPLHF TGTGCCAGCAGCGTAGGGTATAATTCACCCCTCCACTTT
few TRBJ2-1 TRBV12-5 - CASGLGPRGREYNEQFF TGTGCTAGTGGTTTGGGCCCGAGGGGCAGGGAATACAATGAGCAGTTCTTC
few TRBJ1-5 TRBV29-1 - CSVVVTGNQPQHF TGCAGCGTTGTTGTCACAGGCAATCAGCCCCAGCATTTT
few TRBJ2-2 TRBV2 - CAIPNRVSNTGELFF TGTGCCATTCCGAACAGGGTGTCAAACACCGGGGAGCTGTTTTTT
many TRBJ1-2 TRBV14 - CASGFQGNYGYTF TGTGCCAGCGGGTTTCAGGGGAACTATGGCTACACCTTC
- TRBJ2-1 TRBV12-3/TRBV12-4 - CASSIYFRGANNEQFF TGTGCCAGCAGTATTTACTTCAGGGGTGCGAACAATGAGCAGTTCTTC
few TRBJ2-3 TRBV20-1 - CSAPRRDRLPDTQYF TGCAGTGCCCCCAGACGGGATAGGTTGCCAGATACGCAGTATTTT
- TRBJ2-1 TRBV7-3 TRBD1 CASATQGVLPYNEQFF TGTGCCAGCGCGACTCAGGGGGTTCTCCCCTACAATGAGCAGTTCTTC
- TRBJ2-5 TRBV6-2/TRBV6-3 - CASSYTETQYF TGTGCCAGCAGTTATACAGAGACCCAGTACTTC
few TRBJ1-5 TRBV29-1 - CSALDSSNQPQHF TGCAGCGCCCTCGACAGTAGCAATCAGCCCCAGCATTTT
- TRBJ1-5 TRBV27 - CASSSKTSKGQPQHF TGTGCCAGCAGTTCCAAGACCTCAAAGGGACAGCCCCAGCATTTT
few TRBJ2-7 TRBV20-1 TRBD2 CSAKREGPDEQYF TGCAGTGCAAAACGGGAGGGCCCAGACGAGCAGTACTTC
- TRBJ2-7 TRBV5-1 - CASSLYRGTPYEQYF TGCGCCAGCAGCTTGTATCGGGGGACCCCCTACGAGCAGTACTTC
few TRBJ2-5 TRBV27 - CASSLSKFPAQETQYF TGTGCCAGCAGTTTAAGTAAATTCCCGGCCCAAGAGACCCAGTACTTC
few TRBJ1-2 TRBV6-1 - CASSRERNYGYTF TGTGCCAGCAGTAGGGAACGTAACTATGGCTACACCTTC
few TRBJ2-2 TRBV2 TRBD2 CASSEHSGANTGELFF TGTGCCAGCAGTGAACATAGCGGGGCGAACACCGGGGAGCTGTTTTTT
few TRBJ2-3 TRBV20-1 TRBD2 CSANPRGSGEVRATDTQYF TGCAGTGCTAATCCCCGGGGTAGCGGGGAGGTAAGGGCCACAGATACGCAGTATTTT
- TRBJ2-5 TRBV15 - CATSRLGVQETQYF TGTGCCACCAGCCGTTTGGGGGTCCAAGAGACCCAGTACTTC
- TRBJ1-1 TRBV7-9 - CASSLALGEGPEAFF TGTGCCAGCAGCTTAGCGCTGGGAGAAGGGCCTGAAGCTTTCTTT
once TRBJ1-4 TRBV18 - CASSPEFRQTNEKLFF TGTGCCAGCTCACCGGAGTTTCGGCAGACCAATGAAAAACTGTTTTTT
few TRBJ1-4 TRBV29-1 - CSVDGPGTHEKLFF TGCAGCGTTGATGGGCCCGGGACTCATGAAAAACTGTTTTTT
- TRBJ2-2 TRBV29-1 - CSVGRVTTGELFF TGCAGCGTTGGGCGGGTCACGACCGGGGAGCTGTTTTTT
- TRBJ2-2 TRBV7-7 - CASSSDRRNTGELFF TGTGCTAGCAGCTCCGACAGGAGAAACACCGGGGAGCTGTTTTTT
few TRBJ2-3 TRBV29-1 - CSGTLAGGQRGQYF TGCAGCGGAACACTAGCTGGGGGGCAACGGGGGCAGTATTTT
- TRBJ1-2 TRBV4-3 - CASSQDRGGYGYTF TGCGCCAGCAGCCAAGATCGGGGCGGATATGGCTACACCTTC
many TRBJ2-7 TRBV29-1 - CSDGPTGYEQYF TGCAGTGACGGCCCGACGGGCTACGAGCAGTACTTC
few TRBJ2-3 TRBV12-5 - CASAPARGIDTQYF TGTGCTAGTGCCCCGGCCAGGGGAATAGATACGCAGTATTTT
- TRBJ1-4 TRBV5-1 - CASSSGDDNEKLFF TGCGCCAGCAGCTCCGGGGATGATAATGAAAAACTGTTTTTT
- TRBJ2-1 TRBV4-1 - CASARFFTYNEQFF TGCGCCAGCGCAAGATTCTTCACCTACAATGAGCAGTTCTTC
- TRBJ2-7 TRBV11-1 - CASSLKAVHEQYF TGTGCCAGCAGCTTAAAGGCCGTCCACGAGCAGTACTTC
few TRBJ2-3 TRBV20-1 - CSATPRGRTQYF TGCAGTGCTACTCCCAGGGGGAGGACGCAGTATTTT